A selection of T cell receptor beta chains follows, all from one sample in a study of regulatory and conventional T cells in RAG deficiency. Profiled with immunoSEQ multiplex PCR; TCRdb holds only in-frame clones, not every one. The repertoire consists of more than 20,000 clones, with around 95% occurring once and the leading ten covering around 1.2%. The same specimen was also included in a second study, on regulatory T cells.

Sequencing was performed on CD25- CD4+ T cells sorted from blood. These TCRs come from a human donor in good health. CDR3s include the opening cysteine and the closing phenylalanine or tryptophan.

>TRBV2
CARQGGADTQYF
>TRBV5-1
CASSFATYGRANVLTF
>TRBV7-2
CASSLARAYEQYF
>TRBV7-2
CASSLSNSPLHF
>TRBV6-4
CASSDSSGGANEQFF
>TRBV28
CASASRTAKAGNTEAFF
>TRBV4-1
CASSQDQSAGGINQPQHF
>TRBV2
CASSATANTEAFF
>TRBV5-1
CASSSGLAKETQYF
>TRBV14
CASSQDMRQHYGYTF
>TRBV6-5
CASSPDRDWETQYF
>TRBV2
CASSPSGTLHTEAFF
>TRBV7-8
CASSSGQPAYEQYF
>TRBV30
CACRNSGNTIYF
>TRBV6-5
CASSLSREVHTEAFF
>TRBV6-1
CASRSRSGEKLFF
>TRBV7-2
CASSLVSGSGANVLTF
>TRBV28
CASTPYQPQHF
>TRBV4-1
CASSHLGTGSENSPLHF
>TRBV12-5
CASATSGVYQPQHF
>TRBV5-4
CASSSDRSYDEKLFF
>TRBV18
CASSQTTGVNTEAFF
>TRBV4-1
CASSQEYGGLQETQYF
>TRBV7-8
CASSRTGALPYEQYF
>TRBV10-3
CAISSPGGTAGQPQHF
>TRBV5-4
CASSLAMAGGPRDTQYF
>TRBV5-6
CASSSGERGGLNEQFF
>TRBV18
CASSPGTGSDSPLHF
>TRBV19
CASSLRDGSYGYTF
>TRBV5-1
CASRSSGGYNEQFF
>TRBV29-1
CSVTGSSYEQYF
>TRBV4-1
CASSQAAGVNYGYTF
>TRBV5-1
CASSLQGITGAFF
>TRBV7-6
CASTHGTGTDEQFF
>TRBV28
CASRTIGNTEAFF
>TRBV7-6
CASSLGTDVGYTF
>TRBV5-6
CASSRVPHRFDAETQYF
>TRBV10-3
CAISESWGSNYNEQFF
>TRBV5-1
CASSIGQAYTGELFF
>TRBV2
CASRRGMPYEQYF
>TRBV29-1
CSVSSSGANVLTF
>TRBV6-6
CASSYLDTRSPNEQYF
>TRBV7-8
CASSLLTTGGGNTIYF
>TRBV5-1
CASSLAQGVHEQYF
>TRBV15
CATSRDADGTYEQYF
>TRBV27
CASSPYPGRGRSPLHF
>TRBV5-6
CASSWAGGAGTQYF
>TRBV11-3
CASSPLPRDNQPQHF
>TRBV4-1
CASSQDRGSGGIVGELFF